A selection of T cell receptor beta chains follows, all from one sample in a study of cytomegalovirus exposure and HLA in healthy donors. The repertoire was sequenced with immunoSEQ multiplex PCR; TCRdb's copy has only in-frame clones and lacks some. The table lists 75,000 or so clones, over 50% of them singletons. The sample was PBMCs. These receptors were collected from a man aged 35-49 years in good health and CMV-seropositive. Both conserved end residues are part of each CDR3. D genes are given only for firm matches. Clone size, where shown, is once, few, many, or a class for clones that have expanded.

V	J	size	D	DNA	CDR3
TRBV7-2	TRBJ2-7	NA	NA	TGTGCCAGCAGCTTTGGCGCCAGGGGTTTGGACGAGCAGTACTTC	CASSFGARGLDEQYF
TRBV10-1	TRBJ2-5	NA	TRBD1	TGCGCCAGCGGGACAGGGGGCCAAGAGACCCAGTACTTC	CASGTGGQETQYF
TRBV28	TRBJ1-6	NA	TRBD1	TGTGCCAGCAGTGGAGGGGGCAGAGTCGATTCACCCCTCCACTTT	CASSGGGRVDSPLHF
TRBV6-5	TRBJ2-1	NA	TRBD2	TGTGCCAGCAGTTTCCGCGGACTAGCGGGGGTCAATGAGCAGTTCTTC	CASSFRGLAGVNEQFF
TRBV19	TRBJ2-5	NA	TRBD1	TGTGCCAGTAGATCCGACAGGGTTTATGGGGAGCAGTACTTC	CASRSDRVYGEQYF
TRBV11-2	TRBJ2-5	NA	NA	TGTGCCAGCACCCAGACAAGCTTTCAAGAGACCCAGTACTTC	CASTQTSFQETQYF
TRBV5-1	TRBJ1-6	NA	TRBD1	TGCGCCAGCAGCTTGGCCCGACAGGGTGTTGATTCACCCCTCCACTTT	CASSLARQGVDSPLHF
TRBV11-3	TRBJ2-1	NA	NA	TGTGCCAGCAGCTTAGGCGGGTTCCGCAATGAGCAGTTCTTC	CASSLGGFRNEQFF
TRBV2	TRBJ1-2	NA	TRBD1	TGTGCCGGTGGGACAGGGTATAACTATGGCTACACCTTC	CAGGTGYNYGYTF
TRBV19	TRBJ2-4	few	TRBD2	TGTGCCAGTAGTCCAGGACTAGCGGGGGGGCGGAACATTCAGTACTTC	CASSPGLAGGRNIQYF
TRBV6-5	TRBJ1-1	NA	TRBD1	TGTGCCAGCAGTGAACAGGGGGGAACTACTGAAGCTTTCTTT	CASSEQGGTTEAFF
TRBV27	TRBJ2-3	NA	TRBD2	TGTGCCAGCAGCCCTACCCCATGGGGCAGCGGGGGAACAGATACGCAGTATTTT	CASSPTPWGSGGTDTQYF
TRBV11-2	TRBJ2-7	NA	TRBD1	TGTGCCAGCAGCTTAGTAGCACAGGGGGTCGAGGAGCAGTACTTC	CASSLVAQGVEEQYF
TRBV7-9	TRBJ2-2	NA	NA	TGTGCCAGCAGCTCTACTCTATCCGCGAACACCGGGGAGCTGTTTTTT	CASSSTLSANTGELFF
TRBV5-1	TRBJ2-5	NA	TRBD2	TGCGCCAGCAGCTTGGTCCTAGCGGTTGAGACCCAGTACTTC	CASSLVLAVETQYF
TRBV19	TRBJ1-2	NA	NA	TGTGCCAGTAGTATAGGGCCAGGAAACTATGGCTACACCTTC	CASSIGPGNYGYTF
TRBV9	TRBJ1-6	once	NA	TGTGCCAGCAGCGTAGCTGCGGAGTCATTAGGTTCACCCCTCCACTTT	CASSVAAESLGSPLHF
TRBV6-1	TRBJ1-6	NA	TRBD1	TGTGCCAGCAGTGAAGGGACAGGGGGCGCAATTTCACCCCTCCACTTT	CASSEGTGGAISPLHF
TRBV7-2	TRBJ2-7	NA	TRBD1	TGTGCCAGCAGCTCCCGACCCGGGACAGGGTCCTACGAGCAGTACTTC	CASSSRPGTGSYEQYF
TRBV5-4	TRBJ2-1	few	NA	TGTGCCAGCAGCTTGGCCGGGGTCCTCAATGAGCAGTTCTTC	CASSLAGVLNEQFF
TRBV30	TRBJ2-3	few	TRBD2	TGTGCCTGGGCCCTCAGACTAGCGGGGAGCACAGATACGCAGTATTTT	CAWALRLAGSTDTQYF
TRBV4-1	TRBJ1-1	NA	NA	TGCGCCAGCAGCCTCGGGCGGGCGAACACTGAAGCTTTCTTT	CASSLGRANTEAFF
TRBV4-1	TRBJ1-3	NA	TRBD1	TGCGCCAGCAGCCCGAGTGGACAGGGGGGAAACACCATATATTTT	CASSPSGQGGNTIYF